Listed below are T cell receptor beta chains from one sample, sequenced in a study of blood T cell repertoires in COVID-19. TCRdb's table, derived via immunoSEQ multiplex PCR, lists solely in-frame clones and lacks some. The profile shows approximately 230,000 clones, roughly four fifths of them singletons. Sequencing was performed on PBMCs or T cells enriched from blood (not recorded which). The source is a man between 40 and 49 years old who had recovered from COVID-19. The CDR3 runs from the conserved cysteine through the conserved F or W. D genes are given only for firm matches. Where a row states a size, it is once, few, many or the class of an expanded clone; other rows omit it.

clone_size	d_call	v_call	j_call	cdr3_aa	cdr3_nt
once	TRBD1	TRBV19	TRBJ1-4	CASSTPPGQGRANEKLFF	TGTGCCAGTAGTACACCTCCGGGACAGGGACGCGCTAATGAAAAACTGTTTTTT
.	.	TRBV5-1	TRBJ2-7	CASSLGGLNYEQYF	TGCGCCAGCAGCTTGGGAGGGCTAAACTACGAGCAGTACTTC
.	TRBD2	TRBV5-6	TRBJ2-1	CASSSRKAGAIYNEQFF	TGTGCCAGCAGCTCCCGAAAAGCGGGGGCCATCTACAATGAGCAGTTCTTC
once	.	TRBV19	TRBJ1-5	CASSDPGHRGNQPQHF	TGTGCCAGTAGCGACCCGGGCCACAGGGGCAATCAGCCCCAGCATTTT
.	.	TRBV30	TRBJ1-6	CAWSIANNSPLHF	TGTGCCTGGAGTATAGCGAATAATTCACCCCTCCACTTT
.	.	TRBV30	TRBJ2-1	CAWSHGSISGEQFF	TGTGCCTGGAGCCACGGGAGTATATCTGGGGAGCAGTTCTTC
.	TRBD1	TRBV4-1	TRBJ1-4	CASSHRQGALPNEKLFF	TGCGCCAGCAGCCACCGACAGGGGGCTCTTCCTAATGAAAAACTGTTTTTT
.	.	TRBV24-1	TRBJ1-5	CATCDSLGPQLF	TGTGCCACCTGTGATTCACTAGGGCCCCAGCTTTTT
.	.	TRBV28	TRBJ1-2	CASIETGFLLNGYTF	TGTGCCAGCATCGAAACAGGGTTCCTATTAAATGGCTACACCTTC
.	.	TRBV19	TRBJ2-1	CASSMGRGGYEQFF	TGTGCCAGTAGTATGGGAAGGGGTGGGTATGAGCAGTTCTTC
.	TRBD1	TRBV7-9	TRBJ2-7	CASSPKDRGNEQYF	TGTGCCAGCAGCCCAAAGGACAGGGGAAACGAGCAGTACTTC
once	.	TRBV6-5	TRBJ1-2	CASSYSAFQGQGYTF	TGTGCCAGCAGTTACTCGGCATTCCAGGGTCAAGGCTACACCTTC
.	.	TRBV7-2	TRBJ2-4	CASSLGYGGVSDIQYF	TGTGCCAGCAGCTTAGGGTATGGCGGGGTGTCAGACATTCAGTACTTC
.	.	TRBV3-1/TRBV3-2	TRBJ1-4	CASSQVGRQEWEKLFF	TGTGCCAGCAGCCAAGTAGGCCGACAGGAGTGGGAAAAACTGTTTTTT
few	TRBD2	TRBV11-2	TRBJ2-2	CASTKLAGGTGELFF	TGTGCCAGCACCAAACTAGCGGGAGGAACCGGGGAGCTGTTTTTT
.	TRBD1	TRBV3-1/TRBV3-2	TRBJ2-7	CASSPRDRGFYEQYF	TGTGCCAGCAGCCCCCGGGACAGGGGCTTCTACGAGCAGTACTTC
few	TRBD1	TRBV14	TRBJ1-2	CASSRDRGRGGYTF	TGTGCCAGCAGCCGGGACAGGGGGCGCGGTGGCTACACCTTC
few	.	TRBV7-3	TRBJ2-2	CASSLFSGPVTGELFF	TGTGCCAGCAGCTTATTTTCTGGTCCGGTCACCGGGGAGCTGTTTTTT
.	.	TRBV18	TRBJ1-2	CASSPPSVYGYTF	TGTGCCAGCTCACCACCATCAGTATATGGCTACACCTTC
few	.	TRBV20-1	TRBJ1-2	CSGPSPGYTF	TGCAGTGGCCCAAGCCCTGGCTACACCTTC
.	TRBD2	TRBV23-1	TRBJ2-1	CASSQLSLADSYNEQFF	TGCGCCAGCAGTCAATTATCACTAGCGGACTCCTACAATGAGCAGTTCTTC
.	.	TRBV11-1	TRBJ2-3	CASSPLADTQYF	TGTGCCAGCAGCCCGCTAGCTGATACGCAGTATTTT
.	.	TRBV5-6	TRBJ1-6	CASSLGQQPLHF	TGTGCCAGCAGCTTGGGCCAACAACCCCTCCACTTT
.	.	TRBV5-6	TRBJ1-4	CASSLISATNEKLFF	TGTGCCAGCAGCTTAATTTCCGCAACTAATGAAAAACTGTTTTTT